The clone carrying this TCR beta chain has at least ten counts. As to time point: newly diagnosed GD, antithyroid drugs for less than 3 months. The TCR library was made from RNA that had been extracted from PBMCs in TRIzol. Construction of the TCR beta libraries employed iRepertoire HTBI primers in conjunction with Arm-PCR of CDR3 regions. A single record per CDR3 protein comes from TCRdb applying MiXCR to the multiplex PCR reads. This table has approximately 230,000 distinct CDR3 sequences, approximately 20% appearing once. The V gene end was trimmed by 5 bases and the J gene end by 10 bases; junction bases not matched to a gene: 9. CDR1 and CDR2 from the germline V gene are MNHEY and SVGEGT. This CDR3 spans 15 amino acids. These data are taken from a study of regulatory T cells in long-lasting Graves disease.

J is TRBJ2-1 and V is TRBV6-2 or TRBV6-3, with 12 bases lining up with TRBD2. This TCR was recovered from a female donor with Graves disease. The input for sequencing was peripheral blood mononuclear cells (PBMCs), taken at new diagnosis, from a patient treated with antithyroid drugs. The CDR3 loop is CASSEEASGRGEQFF. The CDR3 coding sequence is TGTGCCAGCAGTGAAGAGGCTAGCGGGAGGGGGGAGCAGTTCTTC.